This T cell receptor beta chain appears in the sequencing data of a study of T-cell memory formation after mild COVID-19. Study-level information: TCR clustering was largely donor specific.

A remark on this clonotype: No antigen is known for it.

General study findings and limits: Of the contracting clones, CD4+ ones lay mainly in CM and EM, and CD8+ ones in EMRA.

The CDR3 has 16 residues. Trimming removed 3 bases from V and 2 bases from J, with 15 bases in between. Germline assignment: CDR1 SGHVS and CDR2 FNYEAQ. A 5'RACE reaction primed in the constant segment made cDNA libraries of TCR alpha and TCR beta, and these carried sample barcodes and UMIs. One entry per CDR3 protein results from TCRdb running MiXCR on the 5' RACE reads. The sample lists approximately 350,000 distinct CDR3 sequences, over 13% occurring once. The V and J genes are TRBV7-6 and TRBJ2-3, with D possibly TRBD2 on 6 matching bases. The source of this sequence is a man between 18 and 29 years old who had mild COVID-19 (a few samples of this study predate the infection). Cell type and time point are not known. Sequencing was done on a sample of PBMCs or a T cell subset sorted from them (not recorded which). CDR3 in DNA: TGTGCCAGCAGCTTCCTCGGGGTAGCGGCCACAGATACGCAGTATTTT. It is translated as CASSFLGVAATDTQYF.